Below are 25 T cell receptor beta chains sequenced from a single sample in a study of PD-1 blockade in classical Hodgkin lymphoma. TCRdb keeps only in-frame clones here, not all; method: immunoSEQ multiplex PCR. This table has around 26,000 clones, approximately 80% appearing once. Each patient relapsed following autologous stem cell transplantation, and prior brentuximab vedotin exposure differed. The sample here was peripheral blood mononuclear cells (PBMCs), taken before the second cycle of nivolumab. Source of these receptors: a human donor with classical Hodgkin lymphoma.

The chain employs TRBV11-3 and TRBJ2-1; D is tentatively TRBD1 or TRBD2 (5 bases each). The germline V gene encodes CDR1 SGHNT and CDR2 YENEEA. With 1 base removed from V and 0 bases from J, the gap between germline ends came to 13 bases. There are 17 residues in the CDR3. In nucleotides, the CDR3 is TGTGCCAGCAGCTTAGGGAGAGGGGTAAGCTCCTACAATGAGCAGTTCTTC. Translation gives CASSLGRGVSSYNEQFF.

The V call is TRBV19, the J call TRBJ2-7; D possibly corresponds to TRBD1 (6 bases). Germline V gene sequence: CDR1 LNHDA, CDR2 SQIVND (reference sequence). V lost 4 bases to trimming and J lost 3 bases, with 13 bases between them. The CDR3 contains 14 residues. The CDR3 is CASSTQGSHYEQYF. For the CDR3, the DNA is TGTGCCAGTAGTACACAGGGTTCCCACTACGAGCAGTACTTC.

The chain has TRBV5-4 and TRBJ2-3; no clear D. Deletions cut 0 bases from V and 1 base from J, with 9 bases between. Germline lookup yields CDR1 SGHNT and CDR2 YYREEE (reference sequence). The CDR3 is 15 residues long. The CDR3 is CASSLGDAGTDTQYF. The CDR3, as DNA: TGTGCCAGCAGCTTGGGGGATGCTGGCACAGATACGCAGTATTTT.

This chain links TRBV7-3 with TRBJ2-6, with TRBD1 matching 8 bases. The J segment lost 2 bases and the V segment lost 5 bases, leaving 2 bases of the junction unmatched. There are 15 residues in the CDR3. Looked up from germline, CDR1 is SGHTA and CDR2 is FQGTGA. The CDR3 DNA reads TGTGCCAGCAGCCCAGGGGGCGCTGGGGCCAACGTCCTGACTTTC. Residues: CASSPGGAGANVLTF. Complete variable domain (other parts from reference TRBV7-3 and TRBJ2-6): GAGVSQTPSNKVTEKGKYVELRCDPISGHTALYWYRQSLGQGPEFLIYFQGTGAADDSGLPNDRFFAVRPEGSVSTLKIQRTERGDSAVYLCASSPGGAGANVLTFGAGSRLTVL.

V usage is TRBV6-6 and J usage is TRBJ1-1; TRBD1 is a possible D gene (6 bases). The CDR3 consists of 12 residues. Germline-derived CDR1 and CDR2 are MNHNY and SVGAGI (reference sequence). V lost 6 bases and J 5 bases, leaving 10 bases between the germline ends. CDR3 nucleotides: TGTGCCAGCAGAACAGGGAAGACTGAAGCTTTCTTT. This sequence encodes CASRTGKTEAFF.

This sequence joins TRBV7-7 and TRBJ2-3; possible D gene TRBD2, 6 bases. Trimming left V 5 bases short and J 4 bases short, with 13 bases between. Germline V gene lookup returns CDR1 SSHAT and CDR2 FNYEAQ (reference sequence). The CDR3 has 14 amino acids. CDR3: CASSPDGGADTQYF. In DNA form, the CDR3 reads TGTGCCAGCAGCCCCGACGGAGGGGCAGATACGCAGTATTTT. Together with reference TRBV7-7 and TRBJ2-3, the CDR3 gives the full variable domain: GAGVSQSPRYKVTKRGQDVTLRCDPISSHATLYWYQQALGQGPEFLTYFNYEAQPDKSGLPSDRFSAERPEGSISTLTIQRTEQRDSAMYRCASSPDGGADTQYFGPGTRLTVL.

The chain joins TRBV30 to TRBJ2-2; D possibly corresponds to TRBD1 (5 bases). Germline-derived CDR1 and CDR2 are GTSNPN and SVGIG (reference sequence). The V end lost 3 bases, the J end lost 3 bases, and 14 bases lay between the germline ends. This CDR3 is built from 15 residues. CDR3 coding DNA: TGTGCCTGGAGCCGTAGGGGCTCTGACACCGGGGAGCTGTTTTTT. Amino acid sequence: CAWSRRGSDTGELFF.

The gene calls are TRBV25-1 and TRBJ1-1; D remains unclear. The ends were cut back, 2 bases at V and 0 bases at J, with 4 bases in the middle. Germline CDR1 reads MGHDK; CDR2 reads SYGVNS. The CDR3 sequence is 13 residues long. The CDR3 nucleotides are TGTGCCAGCAGTGAAGGTTTGAACACTGAAGCTTTCTTT. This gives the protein CASSEGLNTEAFF.

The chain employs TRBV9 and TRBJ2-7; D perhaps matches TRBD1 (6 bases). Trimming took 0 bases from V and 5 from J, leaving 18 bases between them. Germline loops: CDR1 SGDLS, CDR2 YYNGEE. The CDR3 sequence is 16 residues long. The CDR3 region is CASSVAGSDQGHEQYF. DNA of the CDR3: TGTGCCAGCAGCGTAGCTGGGAGCGACCAGGGGCACGAGCAGTACTTC.

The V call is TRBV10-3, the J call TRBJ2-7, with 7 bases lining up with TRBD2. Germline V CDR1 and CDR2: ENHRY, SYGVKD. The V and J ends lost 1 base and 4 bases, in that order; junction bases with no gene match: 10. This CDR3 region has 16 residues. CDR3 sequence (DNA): TGTGCCATCAGTGAGTGGGGGGAGGGGTCGTCATACGAGCAGTACTTC. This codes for CAISEWGEGSSYEQYF.

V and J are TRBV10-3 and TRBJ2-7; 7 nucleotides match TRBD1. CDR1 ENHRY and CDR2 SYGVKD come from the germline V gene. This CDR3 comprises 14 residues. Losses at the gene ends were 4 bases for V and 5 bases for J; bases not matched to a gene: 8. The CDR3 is CAISALQGLDEQYF. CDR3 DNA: TGTGCCATCAGTGCGCTACAGGGGCTCGACGAGCAGTACTTC.

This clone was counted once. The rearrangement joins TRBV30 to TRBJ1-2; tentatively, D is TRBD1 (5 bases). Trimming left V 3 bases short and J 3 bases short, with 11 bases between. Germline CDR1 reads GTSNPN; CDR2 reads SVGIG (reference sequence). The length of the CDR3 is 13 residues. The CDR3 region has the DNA TGTGCCTGGAGGCGTGGGGCAGACTATGGCTACACCTTC. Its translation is CAWRRGADYGYTF.

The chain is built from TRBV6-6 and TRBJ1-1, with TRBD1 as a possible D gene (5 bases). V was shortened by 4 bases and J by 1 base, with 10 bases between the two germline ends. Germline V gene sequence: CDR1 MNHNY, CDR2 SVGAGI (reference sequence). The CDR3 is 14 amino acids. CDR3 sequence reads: CASSSLGTNTEAFF. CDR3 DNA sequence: TGTGCCAGCAGTTCCCTAGGGACGAACACTGAAGCTTTCTTT.

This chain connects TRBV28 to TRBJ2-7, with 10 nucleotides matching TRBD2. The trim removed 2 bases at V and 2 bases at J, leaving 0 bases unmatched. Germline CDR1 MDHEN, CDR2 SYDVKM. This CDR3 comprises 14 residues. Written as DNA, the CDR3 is TGTGCCAGCAGTTTAAGCGGGAGGGCCTACGAGCAGTACTTC. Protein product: CASSLSGRAYEQYF.

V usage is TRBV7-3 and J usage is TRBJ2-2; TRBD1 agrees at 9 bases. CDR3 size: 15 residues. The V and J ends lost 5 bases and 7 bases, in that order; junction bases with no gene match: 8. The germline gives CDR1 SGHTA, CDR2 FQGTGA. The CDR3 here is CASSRGTGRDGELFF. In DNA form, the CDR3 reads TGTGCCAGCAGCCGGGGGACAGGGCGCGACGGGGAGCTGTTTTTT.

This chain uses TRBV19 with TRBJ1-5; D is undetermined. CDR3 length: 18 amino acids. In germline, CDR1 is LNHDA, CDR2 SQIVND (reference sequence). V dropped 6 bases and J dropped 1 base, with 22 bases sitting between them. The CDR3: CASSPGGGQESSNQPQHF. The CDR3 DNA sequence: TGTGCCAGTAGCCCCGGTGGAGGGCAGGAGTCCAGCAATCAGCCCCAGCATTTT.

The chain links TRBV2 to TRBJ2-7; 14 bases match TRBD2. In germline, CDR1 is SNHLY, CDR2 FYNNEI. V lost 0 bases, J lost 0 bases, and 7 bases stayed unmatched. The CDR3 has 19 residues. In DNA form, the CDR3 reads TGTGCCAGCAGTGAAGCGCTTCGTGGACTAGCGGGGGGCTCCTACGAGCAGTACTTC. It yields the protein CASSEALRGLAGGSYEQYF. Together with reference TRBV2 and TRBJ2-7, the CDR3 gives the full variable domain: EPEVTQTPSHQVTQMGQEVILRCVPISNHLYFYWYRQILGQKVEFLVSFYNNEISEKSEIFDDQFSVERPDGSNFTLKIRSTKLEDSAMYFCASSEALRGLAGGSYEQYFGPGTRLTVT.

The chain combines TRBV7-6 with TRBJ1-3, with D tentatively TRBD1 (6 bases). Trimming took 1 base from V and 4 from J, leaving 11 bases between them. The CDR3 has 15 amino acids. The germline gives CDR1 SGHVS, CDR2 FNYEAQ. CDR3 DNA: TGTGCCAGCAGCTTAGGTGGGGGGCCAGGAAACACCATATATTTT. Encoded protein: CASSLGGGPGNTIYF.

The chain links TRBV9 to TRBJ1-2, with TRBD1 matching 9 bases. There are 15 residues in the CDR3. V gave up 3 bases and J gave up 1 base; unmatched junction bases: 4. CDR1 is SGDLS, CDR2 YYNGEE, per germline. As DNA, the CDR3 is TGTGCCAGCAGCGCCGGGACAGGGCATAACTATGGCTACACCTTC. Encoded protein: CASSAGTGHNYGYTF.

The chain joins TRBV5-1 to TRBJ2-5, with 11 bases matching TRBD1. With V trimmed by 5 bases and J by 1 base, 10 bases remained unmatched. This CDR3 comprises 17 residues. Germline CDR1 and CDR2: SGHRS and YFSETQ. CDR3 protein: CASSSVPGQGVQETQYF. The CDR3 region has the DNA TGCGCCAGCAGTTCCGTACCGGGACAGGGGGTCCAAGAGACCCAGTACTTC. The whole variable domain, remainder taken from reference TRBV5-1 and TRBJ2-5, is KAGVTQTPRYLIKTRGQQVTLSCSPISGHRSVSWYQQTPGQGLQFLFEYFSETQRNKGNFPGRFSGRQFSNSRSEMNVSTLELGDSALYLCASSSVPGQGVQETQYFGPGTRLLVL.

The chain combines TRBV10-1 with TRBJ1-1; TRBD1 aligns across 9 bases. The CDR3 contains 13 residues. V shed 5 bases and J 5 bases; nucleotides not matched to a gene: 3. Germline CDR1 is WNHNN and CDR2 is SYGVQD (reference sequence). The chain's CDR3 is CASSRDRVTEAFF. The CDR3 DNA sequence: TGCGCCAGCAGTCGGGACAGGGTTACTGAAGCTTTCTTT.

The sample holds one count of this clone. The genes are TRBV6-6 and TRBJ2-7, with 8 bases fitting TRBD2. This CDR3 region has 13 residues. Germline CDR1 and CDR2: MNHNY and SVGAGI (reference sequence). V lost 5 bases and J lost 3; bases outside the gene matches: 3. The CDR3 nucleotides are TGTGCCAGCAGTCGGGGGGGCCTCTACGAGCAGTACTTC. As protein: CASSRGGLYEQYF.

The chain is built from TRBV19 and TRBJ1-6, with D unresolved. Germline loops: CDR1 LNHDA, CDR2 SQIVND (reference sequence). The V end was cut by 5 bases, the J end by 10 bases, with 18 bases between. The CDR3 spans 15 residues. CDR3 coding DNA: TGTGCCAGTAGTCCGGGAGCTCCGACGAGATCACCCCTCCACTTT. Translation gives CASSPGAPTRSPLHF.

CDR3 residues: CASSQGQMNQPQHF. CDR3 DNA sequence: TGTGCCAGCAGCCAAGGACAGATGAATCAGCCCCAGCATTTT. The chain uses TRBV5-8 and TRBJ1-5; D possibly corresponds to TRBD1 (6 bases). Germline CDR1 reads SGHTS; CDR2 reads YDEGEE. The CDR3 consists of 14 residues. The V end lost 4 bases, the J end lost 4 bases, and 12 bases lay between the germline ends.

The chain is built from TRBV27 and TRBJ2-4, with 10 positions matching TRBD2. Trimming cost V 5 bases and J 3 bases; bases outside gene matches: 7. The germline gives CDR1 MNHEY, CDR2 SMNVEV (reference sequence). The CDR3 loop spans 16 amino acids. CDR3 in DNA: TGTGCCAGCAGTGTGATAGCGGGGGGTCGCAAAAACATTCAGTACTTC. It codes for CASSVIAGGRKNIQYF.